A single sample gave rise to the 32 T cell receptor beta chains below, sequenced in a study of control samples from healthy donors and cancer patients. Profiling relied on immunoSEQ multiplex PCR, and the TCRdb table lists in-frame clones only, not all of them. This table has 140,000 or so clones, around 94% appearing once. Sequencing was carried out using PBMCs. The source is a man between 60 and 75 years old with colorectal cancer.

The chain employs TRBV3-1 (or the pseudogene TRBV3-2) and TRBJ2-5; 11 bases fit TRBD2. Germline trimming cut 4 bases from V and 7 bases from J; bases unmatched to any gene: 11. This CDR3 has 16 residues. Germline-derived CDR1 and CDR2 are LGHDT and YNNKEL (reference sequence). This chain's CDR3 is CASSPPSTSGEWTQYF. The CDR3 DNA sequence: TGTGCCAGCAGCCCACCCTCGACTAGCGGGGAGTGGACCCAGTACTTC.

This CDR3 reads CATSVSDYYGYTF. Written as DNA, the CDR3 is TGTGCCACCAGTGTATCCGATTACTATGGCTACACCTTC. The chain uses TRBV24-1 and TRBJ1-2; D not certain. Germline V gives CDR1 KGHDR, CDR2 SFDVKD. The ends were cut back, 5 bases at V and 3 bases at J, with 9 bases in the middle. CDR3 length: 13 amino acids.

The V and J genes are TRBV9 and TRBJ1-2, with 8 nucleotides matching TRBD1. V gave up 4 bases and J gave up 4 bases; unmatched junction bases: 6. The CDR3 consists of 14 residues. Per germline, CDR1 SGDLS and CDR2 YYNGEE. The DNA of the CDR3 is TGTGCCAGCAGCCCCAGACAGGGGAGCTATGGCTACACCTTC. Its protein product is CASSPRQGSYGYTF.

On this clone itself: The missing conserved phenylalanine or tryptophan at the end of this CDR3 makes a read error likely. It is unclear where the CDR3 begins or ends on the DNA, so no DNA is shown, and the CDR3 is as TCRdb lists it. The genes are TRBV12-3 or TRBV12-4 and TRBJ1-2; whether TRBD1, the table's D call, matches the DNA was not checked. The CDR3 adds up to 12 amino acids, both ends counted. CDR3 loop: CASSLASGTATI.

This clone was seen a few times. V usage is TRBV6-6 and J usage is TRBJ1-5; D uncertain. CDR1 and CDR2 (germline): MNHNY, SVGAGI (reference sequence). Between the trimmed V and J ends, which lost 6 bases and 5 bases, there was a span of 8 bases. The CDR3 runs to 12 residues. In DNA form, the CDR3 reads TGTGCCAGCAGCCAACAAGATCAGCCCCAGCATTTT. Translated: CASSQQDQPQHF.

The V call is TRBV3-1 (or the pseudogene TRBV3-2), the J call TRBJ1-5, with TRBD1 identical over 7 bases. Germline V gives CDR1 LGHDT, CDR2 YNNKEL (reference sequence). V lost 1 base, J lost 7 bases, and 4 bases stayed unmatched. This CDR3 is 14 amino acids long. CDR3 DNA: TGTGCCAGCAGCCAAGGGGCCAGGGGGCAGCCCCAGCATTTT. Translation: CASSQGARGQPQHF.

The chain has TRBV6-1 and TRBJ1-5, with a possible D match to TRBD1 (5 bases). CDR3 length: 15 residues. Trimming took off 1 base at V and 6 bases at J, with 13 bases between the two ends. The germline gives CDR1 MNHNS, CDR2 SASEGT. The chain's CDR3 is CASSEGSGGFQPQHF. The CDR3 coding sequence is TGTGCCAGCAGTGAAGGTAGTGGGGGGTTTCAGCCCCAGCATTTT.

This chain connects TRBV3-1 (or the pseudogene TRBV3-2) to TRBJ2-4, with TRBD1 identical over 9 bases. V was clipped by 3 bases and J by 7 bases; unmatched bases: 7. This CDR3 has 15 amino acids. Germline V lookup: CDR1 LGHDT, CDR2 YNNKEL (reference sequence). In nucleotides, the CDR3 is TGTGCCAGCAGCCAGACACAGGGGGCGTTCAACATTCAGTACTTC. Its protein is CASSQTQGAFNIQYF.

This clone appeared a single time. V usage is TRBV5-8 and J usage is TRBJ2-1; D gene uncertain. The CDR3 is 14 amino acids. CDR1 is SGHTS, CDR2 YDEGEE, per germline. V was shortened by 0 bases and J by 9 bases, with 13 bases between the two germline ends. The CDR3 loop reads CASSLGSPPGEQFF. The CDR3 DNA follows: TGTGCCAGCAGCTTGGGATCTCCCCCCGGTGAGCAGTTCTTC.

In DNA, the CDR3 is TGCGCCAGCAGCCAAGATCGGGTTCCCAGTCGGGGCTACACCTTC. It specifies CASSQDRVPSRGYTF. The chain uses TRBV4-1 and TRBJ1-2; no clear D gene. From germline, CDR1 is MGHRA and CDR2 YSYEKL. The ends were cut back, 0 bases at V and 8 bases at J, with 16 bases in the middle. This CDR3 is built from 15 residues.

This rearrangement joins TRBV11-1 to TRBJ2-5, with 9 bases identical to TRBD2. The CDR3 contains 15 residues. V was clipped by 1 base and J by 3 bases; unmatched bases: 3. Germline CDR1 and CDR2: SGHAT and FQDESV (reference sequence). Here the CDR3 reads CASSLVGLAEETQYF. In nucleotides, the CDR3 is TGTGCCAGCAGCTTAGTGGGACTAGCAGAAGAGACCCAGTACTTC.

V gene TRBV6-5 combines with J gene TRBJ1-5; no definite D call. CDR1 is MNHEY, CDR2 SVGAGI, per germline. V was clipped by 5 bases and J by 0 bases, with 8 bases between them. The CDR3 extends over 14 amino acids. The CDR3: CASSTQDSNQPQHF. DNA for the CDR3: TGTGCCAGCAGTACCCAGGATAGCAATCAGCCCCAGCATTTT.

J is TRBJ1-1 and V is TRBV7-8, with D perhaps matching TRBD1 (5 bases). There are 17 residues in the CDR3. V was cut by 2 bases and J by 4 bases, with 20 bases left in between. CDR1 and CDR2 from the germline V gene are SGHVS and FQNEAQ. This chain's CDR3 is CASSLTAGRVGTTEAFF. As DNA, the CDR3 is TGTGCCAGCAGCTTAACGGCAGGGCGGGTGGGGACCACTGAAGCTTTCTTT.

As for this clone: This sample includes further DNA sequences coding for the same CDR3. CDR3 DNA sequence: TGTGCCAGCTCCCCGGGACAGAACACTGAAGCTTTCTTT. This translates into CASSPGQNTEAFF. This rearrangement joins TRBV18 to TRBJ1-1; D is possibly TRBD1 (6 bases). Trimming took 6 bases from V and 1 from J, leaving 9 bases between them. The CDR3 loop spans 13 amino acids. Germline values: CDR1 KGHSH, CDR2 LQKENI.

V gene TRBV6-1 combines with J gene TRBJ1-1; D possibly corresponds to TRBD1 (6 bases). The germline V and J ends were trimmed by 0 bases and 4 bases, with 6 bases remaining between them. This CDR3 is built from 13 residues. Germline V lookup: CDR1 MNHNS, CDR2 SASEGT. The CDR3 sequence: CASSEAGGTEAFF. The CDR3 region has the DNA TGTGCCAGCAGTGAAGCAGGGGGCACTGAAGCTTTCTTT.

The chain combines TRBV4-1 with TRBJ1-4; 12 nucleotides align to TRBD1. CDR1 and CDR2 from the germline V gene are MGHRA and YSYEKL. The CDR3 totals 18 residues. With 2 bases clipped from V and 6 bases from J, the junction kept 10 bases outside the gene matches. The CDR3 nucleotides read TGCGCCAGCAGCCAATCCTATAGTGGGACAGGGGGCTATGAAAAACTGTTTTTT. Its translation is CASSQSYSGTGGYEKLFF.

The chain combines TRBV30 with TRBJ1-3; 9 nucleotides align to TRBD1. The CDR3 is 16 amino acids. V dropped 3 bases and J dropped 4; count of bases not matched to a gene: 10. Germline CDR1 reads GTSNPN; CDR2 reads SVGIG (reference sequence). This CDR3 is CAWSGGTGRSGNTIYF. DNA for the CDR3: TGTGCCTGGAGCGGGGGGACAGGGAGGTCCGGAAACACCATATATTTT.

On this clone: Other DNA variants within this sample encode the same CDR3. The chain joins TRBV18 to TRBJ2-3, with 7 positions matching TRBD1. V was clipped by 4 bases and J by 1 base; unmatched bases: 8. The CDR3 length is 16 residues. Germline V gene sequence: CDR1 KGHSH, CDR2 LQKENI. This CDR3 is CASSRSGTGGTDTQYF. The DNA of the CDR3 is TGTGCCAGCTCACGCTCCGGAACAGGGGGCACAGATACGCAGTATTTT.

The chain joins TRBV5-4 to TRBJ2-1, with TRBD2 matching over 12 bases. From germline, CDR1 is SGHNT and CDR2 YYREEE (reference sequence). The CDR3 runs 14 residues. The junction had 5 bases not matched to a gene; V was cut back by 4 bases and J by 9 bases. CDR3 residues: CASSQGLAGTEQFF. DNA for the CDR3: TGTGCCAGCAGCCAAGGACTAGCGGGGACTGAGCAGTTCTTC.

The chain has TRBV3-1 (or the pseudogene TRBV3-2) and TRBJ2-1; 12 bases line up with TRBD2. Germline V gene lookup returns CDR1 LGHDT and CDR2 YNNKEL (reference sequence). The CDR3 length is 15 residues. With V trimmed by 0 bases and J by 7 bases, 1 base remained unmatched. The CDR3 is CASSQELAGGNEQFF. The CDR3 DNA is TGTGCCAGCAGCCAAGAGCTAGCGGGGGGGAATGAGCAGTTCTTC.

The chain links TRBV27 to TRBJ1-1; possibly TRBD1 for D (6 bases). Germline values: CDR1 MNHEY, CDR2 SMNVEV (reference sequence). The CDR3 is 14 amino acids. V shed 5 bases and J shed 5 bases, with 15 bases lying between them. CDR3 protein: CASSRGRGGTEAFF. The CDR3 nucleotides are TGTGCCAGCAGTAGGGGGAGGGGAGGAACTGAAGCTTTCTTT.

Only one count was recorded for this clone. The chain joins TRBV18 to TRBJ2-3; D uncertain. The ends were cut back, 1 base at V and 4 bases at J, with 6 bases in the middle. Germline lookup yields CDR1 KGHSH and CDR2 LQKENI. This CDR3 contains 13 residues. The CDR3 nucleotides read TGTGCCAGCTCACCACGGGAAGCAGATACGCAGTATTTT. Its protein product is CASSPREADTQYF.

This clone was counted once. This chain joins TRBV12-3 or TRBV12-4 and TRBJ1-1, with D unresolved. The CDR3 spans 13 residues. With 5 bases removed from V and 1 base from J, the gap between germline ends came to 8 bases. The CDR3 DNA sequence: TGTGCCAGCAGTACCCACTCGAACACTGAAGCTTTCTTT. Translation gives CASSTHSNTEAFF.

The chain is built from TRBV7-2 and TRBJ2-3; perhaps TRBD1 as D (6 bases). CDR1 and CDR2 from the germline V gene are SGHTA and FQGNSA. Trimming pared 6 bases from V and 2 bases from J, leaving 9 bases between. The length of the CDR3 is 13 residues. The CDR3 nucleotides are TGTGCCAGCAGTGGACAGAACACAGATACGCAGTATTTT. This sequence encodes CASSGQNTDTQYF.

This clone appeared a single time. The rearrangement joins TRBV30 to TRBJ1-2; D not resolved. CDR3 length: 13 amino acids. Germline V CDR1 and CDR2: GTSNPN, SVGIG (reference sequence). Trimming removed 0 bases from V and 4 bases from J, with 9 bases in between. The DNA for the CDR3 is TGTGCCTGGAGTGTACACGGGATCTATGGCTACACCTTC. Encoded protein: CAWSVHGIYGYTF.

V is TRBV7-2 and J is TRBJ1-3; maybe TRBD1 (5 bases). Germline values: CDR1 SGHTA, CDR2 FQGNSA. The CDR3 contains 15 residues. V dropped 2 bases and J dropped 0 bases, with 8 bases sitting between them. The CDR3 DNA reads as TGTGCCAGCAGCTTACAGGGCGACTCTGGAAACACCATATATTTT. This encodes CASSLQGDSGNTIYF.

The J gene is TRBJ1-1, the V gene TRBV5-5; D gene unclear. Germline V gene lookup returns CDR1 SGHKS and CDR2 YYEKEE (reference sequence). The CDR3 length is 14 residues. With 1 base removed from V and 0 bases from J, the gap between germline ends came to 7 bases. The CDR3 spells CASSLFQVNTEAFF. The CDR3 nucleotides read TGTGCCAGCAGCTTGTTTCAGGTGAACACTGAAGCTTTCTTT. Using reference TRBV5-5 and TRBJ1-1 for the parts outside the CDR3, the full variable domain is DAGVTQSPTHLIKTRGQQVTLRCSPISGHKSVSWYQQVLGQGPQFIFQYYEKEERGRGNFPDRFSARQFPNYSSELNVNALLLGDSALYLCASSLFQVNTEAFFGQGTRLTVV.

The gene calls are TRBV6-5 and TRBJ2-7; D perhaps matches TRBD1 (6 bases). The CDR3 spans 15 residues. Trimming removed 0 bases at V and 5 bases at J, with 14 bases between. Germline CDR1 MNHEY, CDR2 SVGAGI. The CDR3 protein is CASSYSPTRGNEQYF. CDR3 nucleotide sequence: TGTGCCAGCAGTTACTCCCCAACCAGGGGCAACGAGCAGTACTTC.

This chain uses TRBV13 with TRBJ2-7; D assignment may be TRBD1 or TRBD2 (6 bases each). Germline V CDR1 and CDR2: PRHDT, FYEKMQ (reference sequence). V lost 3 bases and J lost 4, with 16 bases in between. This CDR3 comprises 15 residues. CDR3 in amino acids: CASSLGGQGGYEQYF. The CDR3 nucleotides read TGTGCCAGCAGCTTGGGGGGACAAGGAGGATACGAGCAGTACTTC.

The V call is TRBV30, the J call TRBJ2-1; the match to TRBD2 covers 8 bases. J was trimmed by 10 bases and V by 3 bases; bases with no gene match: 11. The V gene's germline CDR1 is GTSNPN and CDR2 SVGIG (reference sequence). The length of the CDR3 is 14 residues. This CDR3 is CAWSEAGALREQFF. CDR3 sequence (DNA): TGTGCCTGGAGCGAAGCGGGGGCCCTGCGAGAGCAGTTCTTC. Based on the CDR3 plus reference TRBV30 and TRBJ2-1, the full variable domain is SQTIHQWPATLVQPVGSPLSLECTVEGTSNPNLYWYRQAAGRGLQLLFYSVGIGQISSEVPQNLSASRPQDRQFILSSKKLLLSDSGFYLCAWSEAGALREQFFGPGTRLTVL.

The chain employs TRBV5-1 and TRBJ1-5, with D possibly TRBD1 on 5 matching bases. The CDR3 is 14 residues long. The germline V gene has CDR1 SGHRS and CDR2 YFSETQ. The V end was cut by 2 bases, the J end by 3 bases, with 9 bases between. The CDR3 nucleotides are TGCGCCAGCAGCTTTGGAGGGGTCAATCAGCCCCAGCATTTT. Its translation: CASSFGGVNQPQHF.

The chain recombines TRBV6-5 with TRBJ1-1; 7 bases line up with TRBD1. CDR1 and CDR2 from the germline V gene are MNHEY and SVGAGI. The length of the CDR3 is 14 residues. The ends lost 0 bases at V and 4 bases at J; junction bases unmatched: 2. CDR3 nucleotide sequence: TGTGCCAGCAGTTACTCAGGGACAGCCACTGAAGCTTTCTTT. Translated: CASSYSGTATEAFF.